The 32 T cell receptor beta chains presented below share a single source sample, sequenced in a study of human T cells and chemical hapten exposure. The time point: patch test 2, 6 weeks after DPC sensitization. Noted treatment: therapeutic diphenylcyclopropenone sensitization with weekly scalp DPC. MiXCR was run by TCRdb on the RACE reads, yielding one entry per CDR3 protein. Here the sample spans approximately 90,000 distinct CDR3 sequences, about 10% being singletons. Sequencing was performed on whole blood, taken in connection with sensitization to the hapten diphenylcyclopropenone (DPC). These receptors all come from a man aged 40-55 years with alopecia areata. Some clones in this sample may be carry-over from other donors' samples.

The V and J genes are TRBV5-1 and TRBJ2-3; 8 bases line up with TRBD2. Trimming removed 3 bases from V and 2 bases from J; junction bases left unmatched: 5. Germline lookup yields CDR1 SGHRS and CDR2 YFSETQ. This CDR3 has 15 residues. CDR3 loop: CASSSSGSPTDTQYF. CDR3 in DNA: TGCGCCAGCAGCTCAAGCGGGAGCCCCACAGATACGCAGTATTTT.

On this clonotype: A much larger clone differs by one base, so this may be a read error. CDR3 residues: CASNAWTSGNNEQFF. The CDR3 nucleotides are TGTGCCAGCAACGCCTGGACTAGCGGTAACAATGAGCAGTTCTTC. The rearrangement uses TRBV6-5 and TRBJ2-1; 10 bases line up with TRBD2. Trimming took 7 bases from V and 5 from J; bases not matched to a gene: 8. Germline V gene sequence: CDR1 MNHEY, CDR2 SVGAGI. The CDR3 has 15 amino acids.

Comment on this clonotype: At one of its ends the junction is not consistent with the germline gene, which may arise from a read error. The chain has TRBV15 and TRBJ2-1; 7 bases are a match to TRBD1. Looked up from germline, CDR1 is LNHNV and CDR2 is YYDKDF (reference sequence). The CDR3 contains 16 residues. CDR3 in amino acids: CDTQTEGAGRYNEQFF. Written as DNA, the CDR3 is TGTGACACCCAAACAGAGGGGGCAGGTCGATACAATGAGCAGTTCTTC.

The chain joins TRBV20-1 to TRBJ2-1; a weak D match, TRBD2 (5 bases). Germline V gives CDR1 DFQATT, CDR2 SNEGSKA (reference sequence). The length of the CDR3 is 12 residues. V gave up 5 bases and J gave up 6 bases, with 11 bases separating them. The CDR3 here is CSACGLINEQFF. CDR3 DNA sequence: TGCAGTGCTTGCGGACTCATCAATGAGCAGTTCTTC.

This clonotype was seen a few times. This rearrangement joins TRBV6-2 or TRBV6-3 to TRBJ2-7, with TRBD2 as a possible D gene (6 bases). This CDR3 has 11 residues. The germline gives CDR1 MNHEY, CDR2 SVGEGT. Trimming cost V 6 bases and J 7 bases, with 10 bases left between them. The CDR3 protein is CASSPGLEQYV. The CDR3 nucleotides are TGTGCCAGCAGCCCAGGACTAGAGCAGTACGTC.

DNA of the CDR3: TGCGCCAGCAGCTTGGACAGATACACTGAAGCTTTCTTT. Amino acids: CASSLDRYTEAFF. The chain couples TRBV5-1 to TRBJ1-1; D remains unclear. In germline, CDR1 is SGHRS, CDR2 YFSETQ. Trimming left V 0 bases short and J 3 bases short, with 6 bases between. This CDR3 is 13 amino acids long. Together with reference TRBV5-1 and TRBJ1-1, the CDR3 gives the full variable domain: KAGVTQTPRYLIKTRGQQVTLSCSPISGHRSVSWYQQTPGQGLQFLFEYFSETQRNKGNFPGRFSGRQFSNSRSEMNVSTLELGDSALYLCASSLDRYTEAFFGQGTRLTVV.

This clonotype was detected only a few times. The genes are TRBV2 and TRBJ1-1; no clear D gene. V lost 4 bases to trimming and J lost 6 bases, with 12 bases between them. The CDR3 is 13 amino acids. CDR1 is SNHLY and CDR2 is FYNNEI in the germline V gene. CDR3 protein: CASSGGGYAEAFF. The CDR3 bases are TGTGCCAGCAGTGGGGGAGGGTACGCTGAAGCTTTCTTT. Full variable domain (outside the CDR3, taken from reference TRBV2 and TRBJ1-1): EPEVTQTPSHQVTQMGQEVILRCVPISNHLYFYWYRQILGQKVEFLVSFYNNEISEKSEIFDDQFSVERPDGSNFTLKIRSTKLEDSAMYFCASSGGGYAEAFFGQGTRLTVV.

A few counts support this clonotype. The V and J genes are TRBV18 and TRBJ2-6; D remains unclear. Deletions cut 1 base from V and 0 bases from J, with 7 bases between. Per germline, CDR1 KGHSH and CDR2 LQKENI. This CDR3 is built from 16 residues. The CDR3 DNA sequence: TGTGCCAGCTCACCACTTCCGGGCTCTGGGGCCAACGTCCTGACTTTC. Its translation: CASSPLPGSGANVLTF.

In its sample, this clonotype was seen a few times. This sequence joins TRBV28 and TRBJ1-2; D is uncertain. V was pared by 1 base and J by 3 bases, with 12 bases between. This CDR3 is built from 15 residues. Looked up from germline, CDR1 is MDHEN and CDR2 is SYDVKM. CDR3: CASSLSREGYYGYTF. In nucleotides, the CDR3 is TGTGCCAGCAGTTTATCTAGGGAGGGATACTATGGCTACACCTTC.

This clonotype was detected only a few times. The V gene is TRBV13, the J gene TRBJ2-2; D call uncertain. V dropped 3 bases and J dropped 4 bases, with 3 bases sitting between them. Germline-derived CDR1 and CDR2 are PRHDT and FYEKMQ (reference sequence). CDR3 length: 12 residues. The CDR3 spells CASSFGTGELFF. In DNA, the CDR3 is TGTGCCAGCAGCTTCGGCACCGGGGAGCTGTTTTTT. Using reference TRBV13 and TRBJ2-2 for the parts outside the CDR3, the full variable domain is AAGVIQSPRHLIKEKRETATLKCYPIPRHDTVYWYQQGPGQDPQFLISFYEKMQSDKGSIPDRFSAQQFSDYHSELNMSSLELGDSALYFCASSFGTGELFFGEGSRLTVL.

The table lists this clonotype with a few counts. This chain connects TRBV20-1 to TRBJ2-5, with 7 positions matching TRBD1. Germline assignment: CDR1 DFQATT and CDR2 SNEGSKA (reference sequence). V lost 3 bases and J lost 2; bases outside the gene matches: 0. The CDR3 has 12 amino acids. The CDR3 bases are TGCAGTGCTAGGACAGGGCAAGAGACCCAGTACTTC. It yields the protein CSARTGQETQYF.

V and J are TRBV14 and TRBJ2-1, with D possibly matching TRBD1 (5 bases). Trimming cost V 0 bases and J 8 bases, with 11 bases left between them. CDR3 length: 14 amino acids. Germline V CDR1 and CDR2: SGHDN, FVKESK. The CDR3 DNA sequence: TGTGCCAGCAGCCAAGAAATCGGCAGGGATGAGCAGTTCTTC. Translating gives CASSQEIGRDEQFF.

Only a few counts were recorded for this clonotype. J is TRBJ2-3 and V is TRBV27; 7 nucleotides line up with TRBD1. V gave up 2 bases and J gave up 0 bases; unmatched junction bases: 5. The CDR3 has 16 residues. Germline V gene lookup returns CDR1 MNHEY and CDR2 SMNVEV (reference sequence). The chain's CDR3 is CASSLRQGLSTDTQYF. Written as DNA, the CDR3 is TGTGCCAGCAGTTTACGACAGGGCCTAAGCACAGATACGCAGTATTTT.

The rearrangement uses TRBV24-1 and TRBJ2-2; tentative D call: TRBD2 (6 bases). The germline V gene encodes CDR1 KGHDR and CDR2 SFDVKD. The length of the CDR3 is 16 residues. Trimming removed 9 bases at V and 0 bases at J, with 16 bases between. The DNA for the CDR3 is TGTGCCACCGACCCGTTCGGAGGGGCGAACACCGGGGAGCTGTTTTTT. It translates to CATDPFGGANTGELFF.

This clonotype was counted between two and nine times. The chain employs TRBV27 and TRBJ2-3; D remains ambiguous. V dropped 5 bases and J dropped 6 bases, with 15 bases sitting between them. The CDR3 sequence is 14 residues long. CDR1 and CDR2 (germline): MNHEY, SMNVEV (reference sequence). CDR3 sequence: CASSTTGRTDTQYF. The CDR3 nucleotides read TGTGCCAGCAGTACGACCGGACGGACCGATACGCAGTATTTT.

Ten or more counts support this clonotype. The CDR3, as DNA: TGCGCCAGCAGCGTAAGCCAGGGACCCACCGGGGAGCTGTTTTTT. Encoded protein: CASSVSQGPTGELFF. The V call is TRBV5-1, the J call TRBJ2-2; the D call may be TRBD1 or TRBD2 (5 bases each). The CDR3 is 15 amino acids. The V gene's germline CDR1 is SGHRS and CDR2 YFSETQ. The V and J ends lost 4 bases and 4 bases respectively, with 14 bases between them.

The genes are TRBV18 and TRBJ2-5; the match to TRBD1 covers 9 bases. The J segment lost 5 bases and the V segment lost 3 bases, leaving 10 bases of the junction unmatched. Germline CDR1 is KGHSH and CDR2 is LQKENI. There are 16 residues in the CDR3. The CDR3 spells CASSPATGTGMETQYF. The CDR3 DNA sequence: TGTGCCAGCTCACCGGCAACCGGGACAGGGATGGAGACCCAGTACTTC. The entire variable domain, with the rest obtained from reference TRBV18 and TRBJ2-5, is as follows: NAGVMQNPRHLVRRRGQEARLRCSPMKGHSHVYWYRQLPEEGLKFMVYLQKENIIDESGMPKERFSAEFPKEGPSILRIQQVVRGDSAAYFCASSPATGTGMETQYFGPGTRLLVL.

This clonotype was seen more than once but under ten times. The chain links TRBV4-1 to TRBJ2-4; 9 bases map to TRBD2. Germline lookup yields CDR1 MGHRA and CDR2 YSYEKL. The junction had 5 bases not matched to a gene; V was cut back by 0 bases and J by 2 bases. The CDR3 is 17 residues long. Here the CDR3 DNA reads TGCGCCAGCAGCCAAGATGGAGCGGGAGGAACCAAAAACATTCAGTACTTC. It translates to CASSQDGAGGTKNIQYF.

A word on this clonotype: One junction end disagrees with the germline gene, perhaps due to a read error. The chain uses TRBV9 and TRBJ2-4, with D possibly being TRBD1 (6 bases). CDR1 and CDR2 (germline): SGDLS, YYNGEE. CDR3 size: 14 residues. This CDR3 reads CASSPRQEKKIQYF. The CDR3 nucleotides read TGTGCCAGCAGCCCCAGACAGGAGAAAAAAATTCAGTACTTC.

The gene calls are TRBV24-1 and TRBJ2-1, with D perhaps assigned TRBD1 or TRBD2 (5 bases each). The CDR3 length is 13 residues. Per germline, CDR1 KGHDR and CDR2 SFDVKD. The V and J ends lost 9 bases and 4 bases respectively, with 12 bases between them. The CDR3 DNA reads TGTGCCACCGGTTCCGGGGCATACAATGAGCAGTTCTTC. Translating gives CATGSGAYNEQFF.

This chain joins TRBV11-2 and TRBJ2-3, with D perhaps matching TRBD2 (5 bases). Trimming stripped 4 bases from V and 4 bases from J, with 12 bases between. From germline, CDR1 is SGHAT and CDR2 FQNNGV. This CDR3 region has 14 residues. Here the CDR3 reads CASSSEVAADTQYF. The CDR3 DNA follows: TGTGCCAGCAGCTCGGAGGTCGCGGCAGATACGCAGTATTTT.

CDR3 in DNA: TGTGCCAGCAGGTTTAGCGGGAGTAGGTACAATGAGCAGTTCTTC. This encodes CASRFSGSRYNEQFF. This chain uses TRBV6-2 or TRBV6-3 with TRBJ2-1; TRBD2 matches at 9 bases. The germline gives CDR1 MNHEY, CDR2 SVGEGT. This CDR3 has 15 residues. Unmatched junction bases numbered 7, after V lost 6 bases and J lost 4 bases.

The V call is TRBV20-1, the J call TRBJ2-3, with TRBD1 matching over 10 bases. Germline CDR1 is DFQATT and CDR2 is SNEGSKA (reference sequence). The CDR3 has 12 residues. V lost 7 bases to trimming and J lost 4 bases; unmatched junction nucleotides: 2. The CDR3 sequence is CSGGQGSDTQYF. The CDR3 coding sequence is TGCAGTGGGGGACAGGGGTCAGATACGCAGTATTTT.

The chain couples TRBV28 to TRBJ2-7; 12 nucleotides line up with TRBD2. The CDR3 length is 15 residues. V dropped 6 bases and J dropped 3; count of bases not matched to a gene: 6. Germline values: CDR1 MDHEN, CDR2 SYDVKM. DNA for the CDR3: TGTGCCAGCAGAAGGGGACTAGCGGGCTTCTACGAGCAGTACTTC. It encodes CASRRGLAGFYEQYF.

The rearrangement joins TRBV9 to TRBJ1-1; a weak D match, TRBD1 (6 bases). The CDR3 covers 16 residues. CDR1 is SGDLS, CDR2 YYNGEE, per germline. Between the trimmed V and J ends, which lost 3 bases and 5 bases, there was a span of 20 bases. DNA for the CDR3: TGTGCCAGCAGCGCCCCTTCAGGGGTGGGAAGAACTGAAGCTTTCTTT. Amino acid sequence: CASSAPSGVGRTEAFF.

This clonotype was counted only a few times. This chain uses TRBV29-1 with TRBJ2-1, with D perhaps matching TRBD1 (6 bases). CDR3 length: 12 residues. Deletions cut 7 bases from V and 3 bases from J, with 10 bases between. Germline V lookup: CDR1 SQVTM, CDR2 ANQGSEA. The CDR3 bases are TGCAGCGGACAGGCCTACTACAATGAGCAGTTCTTC. Its protein product is CSGQAYYNEQFF.

This chain links TRBV21-1 with TRBJ2-7; the table's D gene call, TRBD2, was not cross checked with the DNA. TRBV21-1 has pseudogene status. CDR3 length equals 11 residues. CDR3 residues: CASIPLYEQYV. The CDR3 DNA reads as TGTGCCAGCATCCCGCTTTACGAGCAGTACGTC.

The chain uses TRBV5-4 and TRBJ2-3; 10 bases fit TRBD2. V was pared by 4 bases and J by 6 bases, with 8 bases of the junction left unmatched. Germline V gives CDR1 SGHNT, CDR2 YYREEE (reference sequence). The CDR3 is made up of 15 amino acids. The CDR3 region has the DNA TGTGCCAGCAGCAATCTAGCGGGAGTTTTTGATACGCAGTATTTT. Encoded protein: CASSNLAGVFDTQYF. Full variable domain (outside the CDR3, taken from reference TRBV5-4 and TRBJ2-3): ETGVTQSPTHLIKTRGQQVTLRCSSQSGHNTVSWYQQALGQGPQFIFQYYREEENGRGNFPPRFSGLQFPNYSSELNVNALELDDSALYLCASSNLAGVFDTQYFGPGTRLTVL.

This clonotype was recorded many times. V gene TRBV5-1 combines with J gene TRBJ2-7; D is undetermined. V was cut by 3 bases and J by 0 bases, with 19 bases left in between. This CDR3 is 17 amino acids long. Germline loops: CDR1 SGHRS, CDR2 YFSETQ. CDR3 nucleotides: TGCGCCAGCAGCTCCCCCGTCCGCGGAGTTAGCTCCTACGAGCAGTACGTC. Residues: CASSSPVRGVSSYEQYV.

This clonotype was observed a few times. This chain connects TRBV29-1 to TRBJ2-7; perhaps TRBD2 as D (6 bases). The CDR3 runs 14 residues. V was pared by 1 base and J by 0 bases, with 10 bases between. Germline V gives CDR1 SQVTM, CDR2 ANQGSEA. CDR3 protein: CSVEVRGSSYEQYF. The CDR3 coding sequence is TGCAGCGTTGAAGTACGGGGGTCCTCCTACGAGCAGTACTTC.

This chain links TRBV15 with TRBJ1-4; no clear D. Looked up from germline, CDR1 is LNHNV and CDR2 is YYDKDF (reference sequence). The CDR3 extends over 12 amino acids. Between the trimmed V and J ends, which lost 5 bases and 4 bases, there was a span of 5 bases. In DNA, the CDR3 is TGTGCCACCAGCCCTTTTAATGAAAAACTGTTTTTT. It translates to CATSPFNEKLFF.

This clonotype was seen ten or more times. The rearrangement joins TRBV7-2 to TRBJ1-1, with 11 bases aligning to TRBD1. CDR1 is SGHTA and CDR2 is FQGNSA in the germline V gene. The junction had 5 bases not matched to a gene; V was cut back by 5 bases and J by 6 bases. The length of the CDR3 is 14 residues. CDR3: CASSRWDRGSEAFF. DNA for the CDR3: TGTGCCAGCAGCCGCTGGGACAGGGGGTCTGAAGCTTTCTTT.